A single T cell receptor (beta chain) is shown here with its context. Its antigen remains unidentified. Germline CDR1 is SGHRS and CDR2 is YFSETQ. This CDR3 has 13 amino acids. Trimming cost V 5 bases and J 8 bases; bases outside gene matches: 6. This entry comes from a study of CD8 T cells in ankylosing spondylitis. Study conclusions and caveats: Made up of roughly 8 highly homologous variants, a TCR beta motif appeared characteristic of ankylosing spondylitis blood.

Preparation of TCR beta libraries was done by quantitative 5'-RACE with molecular barcodes. MiXCR, applied by TCRdb to the 5' RACE reads, yields one record per CDR3 protein. The sample yields almost 400,000 distinct CDR3 sequences, under 25% seen once. The rearrangement links TRBV5-1 to TRBJ1-4, with 7 bases matching TRBD1. This sequence was found in a male donor with ankylosing spondylitis. The sequencing sample was made of blood, either unsorted or a sorted T cell fraction (not recorded which). The CDR3 reads CASSLDRVEKLFF. The CDR3, as DNA: TGCGCCAGCAGTTTAGACAGGGTGGAAAAACTGTTTTTT.